One T cell receptor beta chain is described in this entry. What it recognizes is unknown. These data originate in a study of cytomegalovirus exposure and HLA in healthy donors. General study points: When the data were analyzed later, several of the most significant clusters appeared to be linked to common viral pathogens. Most sequenced TCRs were rare (though some public TCRs occurred in many donors).

Germline loops: CDR1 SGHVS, CDR2 FQNEAQ. With V trimmed by 4 bases and J by 0 bases, 3 bases remained unmatched. The CDR3 has 15 amino acids. PCR used 60 Vbeta primers and 13 Jbeta primers. Here immunoSEQ multiplex PCR was the method, and the copy in TCRdb shows in-frame clones only, minus some. The sample has about 100,000 clones; about 80% are singletons. In nominal health when sampled, donors likely had unrecorded immune exposures nonetheless. Sequenced input: PBMCs. The chain combines TRBV7-8 with TRBJ1-1; 9 positions agree with TRBD1. The TCR comes from a man aged 35 to 55 in good health and CMV-seronegative. CDR3 DNA: TGTGCCAGCAGCTGGGGACAGGGAGTGAACACTGAAGCTTTCTTT. Protein sequence: CASSWGQGVNTEAFF.